A single T cell receptor (beta chain) is shown here with its context. Its matching antigen is unknown. This specimen belongs to a study of T cell responses to AZD1222 COVID-19 vaccine. The method was immunoSEQ multiplex PCR; TCRdb's version includes in-frame clones alone and lacks a portion of them. The sample lists roughly 130,000 clones; 70% to 90% were seen once. Study-level results: Among spike-specific TCRs, nearly half reportedly target unmutated variant regions. Clonal diversity may have been underestimated in mostly white British donors.

The sequencing here drew on peripheral blood, taken on day 0 of AZD1222 vaccination. This sequence originates from an adult in good health.

The DNA of the CDR3 is TGTGCCACCAGCACACGAGGCGTGGGCCAGATGTATGGCTACACCTTC. Its translation is CATSTRGVGQMYGYTF. The V and J genes are TRBV15 and TRBJ1-2; no clear D. Germline lookup yields CDR1 LNHNV and CDR2 YYDKDF (reference sequence). This CDR3 is built from 16 residues. V was trimmed by 4 bases and J by 5 bases, leaving 20 bases between them. Based on the CDR3 plus reference TRBV15 and TRBJ1-2, the full variable domain is DAMVIQNPRYQVTQFGKPVTLSCSQTLNHNVMYWYQQKSSQAPKLLFHYYDKDFNNEADTPDNFQSRRPNTSFCFLDIRSPGLGDTAMYLCATSTRGVGQMYGYTFGSGTRLTVV.